This TCR beta chain was obtained from a study of shared clonotypes between healthy human individuals. On this clone: Its antigen is undetermined.

Study-level findings and limits: It was expected that sequencing depth would affect clonotype sharing among donors.

Investigators spread the genomic DNA of each subset evenly over several immunoSEQ plates. The protocol was immunoSEQ multiplex PCR, while the TCRdb copy is restricted to in-frame clones and leaves out a portion. The sample has hundreds of thousands of clones, roughly four fifths seen once. Healthy adults negative for HIV, lacking recent acute infections or vaccinations, served as donors. Each sample came from a Caucasian adult donor living in Nashville, Tennessee. Sequenced material: PBMCs. This TCR was recovered from a woman between 40 and 55 years old in good health. Some clones in this sample may be carry-over from other donors' samples.

CDR3 in amino acids: CASSQDAAVGTGITDTQYF. The CDR3 DNA reads TGCGCCAGCAGCCAAGATGCGGCGGTTGGGACAGGGATCACAGATACGCAGTATTTT. The gene calls are TRBV4-3 and TRBJ2-3, with 9 positions matching TRBD1. The CDR3 loop spans 19 amino acids. V lost 0 bases to trimming and J lost 2 bases; unmatched junction nucleotides: 12. The germline V gene encodes CDR1 LGHNA and CDR2 YSLEER.